The rows below give T cell receptor beta chains drawn from one sample of a study of cytomegalovirus exposure and HLA in healthy donors. The method was immunoSEQ multiplex PCR; TCRdb's version includes in-frame clones alone and lacks a portion of them. The sample yields 150,000 to 200,000 clones, around 85% seen once. Material: PBMCs. The receptors shown here come from a woman aged 25 to 39 in good health and CMV-seronegative. The CDR3 runs from the conserved cysteine through the conserved F or W. Fields, in order: D gene, V gene, clone size, J gene, CDR3 DNA, CDR3 protein. A D gene is named only where the DNA matches it firmly. Some rows mark clone size as missing; the rest say once, few, many or name a class of expanded clone.

d_call: -
v_call: TRBV27
clone_size: -
j_call: TRBJ1-2
cdr3_nt: TGTGCCAGCAGCTTTCTAGGGACGGATGGCTACACCTTC
cdr3_aa: CASSFLGTDGYTF

d_call: TRBD2
v_call: TRBV4-3
clone_size: -
j_call: TRBJ2-1
cdr3_nt: TGCGCCAGCAGCCAACTAGCGGGAGAGGGGAATGAGCAGTTCTTC
cdr3_aa: CASSQLAGEGNEQFF

d_call: -
v_call: TRBV11-1
clone_size: many
j_call: TRBJ2-5
cdr3_nt: TGTGCCAGCAGCCCACGGACAGCAATAGAGACCCAGTACTTC
cdr3_aa: CASSPRTAIETQYF

d_call: TRBD1
v_call: TRBV28
clone_size: -
j_call: TRBJ2-7
cdr3_nt: TGTGCCAGCAGGTCGACAGGGATACACGAGCAGTACTTC
cdr3_aa: CASRSTGIHEQYF

d_call: TRBD1
v_call: TRBV4-1
clone_size: -
j_call: TRBJ2-7
cdr3_nt: TGCGCCAGCAGCCAAGGAACCCCAGGGGGCTCCCTTACCTACGAGCAGTACTTC
cdr3_aa: CASSQGTPGGSLTYEQYF

d_call: -
v_call: TRBV28
clone_size: -
j_call: TRBJ1-1
cdr3_nt: TGTGCCAGCAGGCAGAACACTGAAGCTTTCTTT
cdr3_aa: CASRQNTEAFF

d_call: -
v_call: TRBV28
clone_size: -
j_call: TRBJ1-2
cdr3_nt: TGTGCCAGCAGGGGGACGGCGCGGGACTACACCTTC
cdr3_aa: CASRGTARDYTF

d_call: -
v_call: TRBV29-1
clone_size: -
j_call: TRBJ2-7
cdr3_nt: TGCAGCGTTGTGGGGTACTACGAGCAGTACTTC
cdr3_aa: CSVVGYYEQYF

d_call: TRBD1
v_call: TRBV6-6
clone_size: -
j_call: TRBJ2-7
cdr3_nt: TGTGCCAGCAGCATTCGACAGGGGGGCGAGCAGTACTTC
cdr3_aa: CASSIRQGGEQYF

d_call: TRBD1
v_call: TRBV5-6
clone_size: -
j_call: TRBJ2-7
cdr3_nt: TGTGCCAGCAGAACTTACAGGGGTCCCCCCTACGAGCAGTACTTC
cdr3_aa: CASRTYRGPPYEQYF

d_call: -
v_call: TRBV9
clone_size: -
j_call: TRBJ2-5
cdr3_nt: TGTGCCAGCAGCAATCCCCAGCTCCCCTGGAAGATCCAAGAGACCCAGTACTTC
cdr3_aa: CASSNPQLPWKIQETQYF

d_call: -
v_call: TRBV7-6
clone_size: once
j_call: TRBJ1-3
cdr3_nt: TGTGCCAGCAGTTCCCAACCTGGAAACACCATATATTTT
cdr3_aa: CASSSQPGNTIYF

d_call: TRBD2
v_call: TRBV7-6
clone_size: -
j_call: TRBJ2-7
cdr3_nt: TGTGCCAGCAGCTTCCAAATAGCGGGGGGGATCTACGAGCAGTACTTC
cdr3_aa: CASSFQIAGGIYEQYF

d_call: TRBD1
v_call: TRBV7-9
clone_size: -
j_call: TRBJ2-7
cdr3_nt: TGTGCCAGCAGCCTGGACAGGGGATACGAGCAGTACTTC
cdr3_aa: CASSLDRGYEQYF

d_call: TRBD2
v_call: TRBV7-3
clone_size: -
j_call: TRBJ2-2
cdr3_nt: TGTGCCAGCAGCTTTCGACTAGCGGGAGACGGCACCGGGGAGCTGTTTTTT
cdr3_aa: CASSFRLAGDGTGELFF

d_call: TRBD1
v_call: TRBV6-1
clone_size: -
j_call: TRBJ1-5
cdr3_nt: TGTGCCAGCAGTGAAGCGGGACAGCAAAATCAGCCCCAGCATTTT
cdr3_aa: CASSEAGQQNQPQHF

d_call: TRBD1
v_call: TRBV6-1
clone_size: -
j_call: TRBJ2-1
cdr3_nt: TGTGCCAGCAGTGGGGACAGGGGGTACAATGAGCAGTTCTTC
cdr3_aa: CASSGDRGYNEQFF

d_call: -
v_call: TRBV5-6
clone_size: -
j_call: TRBJ2-5
cdr3_nt: TGTGCCAGCAGCCCGCGGGACCCCGGAGAGACCCAGTACTTC
cdr3_aa: CASSPRDPGETQYF